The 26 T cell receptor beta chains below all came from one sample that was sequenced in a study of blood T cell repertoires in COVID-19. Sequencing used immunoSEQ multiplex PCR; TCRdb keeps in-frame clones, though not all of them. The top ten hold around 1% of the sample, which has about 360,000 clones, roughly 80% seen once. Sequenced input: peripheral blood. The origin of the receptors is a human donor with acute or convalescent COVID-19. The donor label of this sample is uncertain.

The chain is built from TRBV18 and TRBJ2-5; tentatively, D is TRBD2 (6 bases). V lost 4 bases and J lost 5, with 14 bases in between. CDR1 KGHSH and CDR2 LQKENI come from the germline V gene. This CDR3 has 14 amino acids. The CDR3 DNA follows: TGTGCCAGCTCACGCGACTTTGGGGGGGAGACCCAGTACTTC. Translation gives CASSRDFGGETQYF.

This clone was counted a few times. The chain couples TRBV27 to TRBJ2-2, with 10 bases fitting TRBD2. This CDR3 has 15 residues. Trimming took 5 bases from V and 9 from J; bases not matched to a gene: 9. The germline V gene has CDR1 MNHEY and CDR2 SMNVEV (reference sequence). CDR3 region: CASSPTSGVMRELFF. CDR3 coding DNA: TGTGCCAGCAGTCCTACTAGCGGGGTCATGCGGGAGCTGTTTTTT.

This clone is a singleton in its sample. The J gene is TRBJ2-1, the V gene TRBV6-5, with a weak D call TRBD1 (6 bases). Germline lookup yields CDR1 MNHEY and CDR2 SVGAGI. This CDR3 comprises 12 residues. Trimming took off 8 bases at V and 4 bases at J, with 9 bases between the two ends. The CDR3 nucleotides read TGTGCCAGCCAGACAGGTTACAATGAGCAGTTCTTC. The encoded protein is CASQTGYNEQFF.

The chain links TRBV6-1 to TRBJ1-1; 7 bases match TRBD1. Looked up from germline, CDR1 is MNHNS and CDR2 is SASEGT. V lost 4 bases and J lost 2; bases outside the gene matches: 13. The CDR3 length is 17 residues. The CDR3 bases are TGTGCCAGCAGTGCCCTACCCAGGGGGGAGTATAACACTGAAGCTTTCTTT. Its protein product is CASSALPRGEYNTEAFF.

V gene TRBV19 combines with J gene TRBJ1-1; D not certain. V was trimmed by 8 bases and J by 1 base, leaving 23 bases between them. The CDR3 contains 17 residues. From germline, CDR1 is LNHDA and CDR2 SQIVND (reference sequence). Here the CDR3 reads CASLRSGFEVRNTEAFF. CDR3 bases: TGTGCCAGTCTCCGGTCGGGTTTCGAGGTTCGGAACACTGAAGCTTTCTTT.

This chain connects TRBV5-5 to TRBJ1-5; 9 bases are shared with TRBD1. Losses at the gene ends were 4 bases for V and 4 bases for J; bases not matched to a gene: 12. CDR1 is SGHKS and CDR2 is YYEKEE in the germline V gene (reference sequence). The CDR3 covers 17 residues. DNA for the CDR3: TGTGCCAGCAGCCTCGGTACAGGGACAGGGCAAAATCAGCCCCAGCATTTT. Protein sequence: CASSLGTGTGQNQPQHF.

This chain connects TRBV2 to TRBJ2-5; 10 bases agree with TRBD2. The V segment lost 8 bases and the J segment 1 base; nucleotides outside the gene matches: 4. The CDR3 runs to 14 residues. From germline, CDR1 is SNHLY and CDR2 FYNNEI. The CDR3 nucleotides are TGTGCCAGCTGGGCTAGCGGGAGCCAAGAGACCCAGTACTTC. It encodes CASWASGSQETQYF.

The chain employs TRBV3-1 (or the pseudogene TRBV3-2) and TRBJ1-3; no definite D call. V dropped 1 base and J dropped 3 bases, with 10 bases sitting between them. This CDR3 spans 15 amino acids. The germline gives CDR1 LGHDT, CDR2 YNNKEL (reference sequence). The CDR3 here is CASSQGDRSGNTIYF. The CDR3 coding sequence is TGTGCCAGCAGCCAAGGAGATCGGAGTGGAAACACCATATATTTT.

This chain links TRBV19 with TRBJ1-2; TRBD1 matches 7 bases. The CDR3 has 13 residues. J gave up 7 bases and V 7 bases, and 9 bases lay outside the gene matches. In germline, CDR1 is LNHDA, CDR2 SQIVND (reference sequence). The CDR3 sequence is CASMGRTGRGYTF. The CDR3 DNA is TGTGCCAGTATGGGCAGGACAGGCCGTGGCTACACCTTC.

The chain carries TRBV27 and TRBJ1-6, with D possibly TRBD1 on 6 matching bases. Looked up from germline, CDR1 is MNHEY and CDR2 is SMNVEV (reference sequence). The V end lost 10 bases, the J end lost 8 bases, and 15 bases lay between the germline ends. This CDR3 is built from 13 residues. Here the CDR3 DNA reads TGTGCCACGCGAGGACAGATACATTCACCCCTCCACTTT. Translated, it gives CATRGQIHSPLHF.

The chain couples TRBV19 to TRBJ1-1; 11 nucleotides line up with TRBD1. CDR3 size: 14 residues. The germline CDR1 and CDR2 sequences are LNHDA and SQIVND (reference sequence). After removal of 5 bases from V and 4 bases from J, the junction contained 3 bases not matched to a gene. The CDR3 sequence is CASSWGQGGTEAFF. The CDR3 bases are TGTGCCAGTAGTTGGGGACAGGGGGGCACTGAAGCTTTCTTT.

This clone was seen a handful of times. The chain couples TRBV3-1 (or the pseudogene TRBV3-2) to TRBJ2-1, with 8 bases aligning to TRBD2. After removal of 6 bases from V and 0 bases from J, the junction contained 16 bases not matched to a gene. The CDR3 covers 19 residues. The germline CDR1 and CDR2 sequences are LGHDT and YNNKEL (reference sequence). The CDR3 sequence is CASRPTGTSHLSSYNEQFF. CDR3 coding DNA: TGTGCCAGCAGACCGACCGGGACTAGTCATTTATCCTCCTACAATGAGCAGTTCTTC.

Here the CDR3 DNA reads TGCGCCAGCAGCTCCGACAGGGGCGTGACAGATACGCAGTATTTT. This encodes CASSSDRGVTDTQYF. The chain combines TRBV5-1 with TRBJ2-3; TRBD1 aligns across 8 bases. The V gene's germline CDR1 is SGHRS and CDR2 YFSETQ. V was pared by 3 bases and J by 3 bases, with 6 bases of the junction left unmatched. CDR3 length: 15 amino acids.

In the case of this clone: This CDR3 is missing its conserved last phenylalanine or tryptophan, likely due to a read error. The CDR3 DNA reads TGTGCCAGCAGCCAAGCCGAACAGTCGGGGAACACTGAAGCTTTCCTT. This translates into CASSQAEQSGNTEAFL. The J gene is TRBJ1-1, the V gene TRBV3-1 (or the pseudogene TRBV3-2); no definite D call. The germline CDR1 and CDR2 sequences are LGHDT and YNNKEL (reference sequence). V was trimmed by 1 base and J by 1 base, leaving 13 bases between them. The length of the CDR3 is 16 residues.

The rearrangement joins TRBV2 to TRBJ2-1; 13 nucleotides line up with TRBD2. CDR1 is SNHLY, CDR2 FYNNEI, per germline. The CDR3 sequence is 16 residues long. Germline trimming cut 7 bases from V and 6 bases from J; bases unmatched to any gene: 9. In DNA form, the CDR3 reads TGTGCCAGCATTGGACTAGCGGGGGTTCGGGTCAATGAGCAGTTCTTC. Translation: CASIGLAGVRVNEQFF.

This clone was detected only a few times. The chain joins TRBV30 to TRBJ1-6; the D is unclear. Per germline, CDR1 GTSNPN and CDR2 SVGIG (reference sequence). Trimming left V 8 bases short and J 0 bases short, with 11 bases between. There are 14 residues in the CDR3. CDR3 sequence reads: CASHPGSYNSPLHF. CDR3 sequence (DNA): TGTGCCAGCCATCCAGGCTCCTATAATTCACCCCTCCACTTT. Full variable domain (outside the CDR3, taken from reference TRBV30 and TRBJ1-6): SQTIHQWPATLVQPVGSPLSLECTVEGTSNPNLYWYRQAAGRGLQLLFYSVGIGQISSEVPQNLSASRPQDRQFILSSKKLLLSDSGFYLCASHPGSYNSPLHFGNGTRLTVT.

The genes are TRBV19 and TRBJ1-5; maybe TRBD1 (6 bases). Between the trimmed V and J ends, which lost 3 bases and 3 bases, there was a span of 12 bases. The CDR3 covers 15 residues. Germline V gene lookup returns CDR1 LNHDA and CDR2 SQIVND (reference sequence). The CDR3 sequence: CASSIRGTYNQPQHF. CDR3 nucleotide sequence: TGTGCCAGTAGTATTAGGGGGACCTACAATCAGCCCCAGCATTTT.

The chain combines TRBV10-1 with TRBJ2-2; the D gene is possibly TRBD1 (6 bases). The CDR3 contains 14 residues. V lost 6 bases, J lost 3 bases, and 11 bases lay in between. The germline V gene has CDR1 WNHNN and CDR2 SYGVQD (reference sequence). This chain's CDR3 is CASRTDSYTGELFF. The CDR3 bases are TGCGCCAGCAGGACGGACAGCTACACCGGGGAGCTGTTTTTT.

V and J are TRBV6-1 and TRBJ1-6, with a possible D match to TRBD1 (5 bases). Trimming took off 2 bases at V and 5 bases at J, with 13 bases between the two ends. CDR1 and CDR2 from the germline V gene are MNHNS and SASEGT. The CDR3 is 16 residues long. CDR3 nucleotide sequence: TGTGCCAGCAGTGAAAAAGGGTCAGGGCATAATTCACCCCTCCACTTT. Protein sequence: CASSEKGSGHNSPLHF.

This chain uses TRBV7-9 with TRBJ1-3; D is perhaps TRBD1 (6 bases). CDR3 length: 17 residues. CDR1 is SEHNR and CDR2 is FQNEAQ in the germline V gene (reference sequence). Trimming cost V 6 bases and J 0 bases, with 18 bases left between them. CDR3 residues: CASRDYTGQGSGNTIYF. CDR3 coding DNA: TGTGCCAGCAGAGATTATACAGGGCAGGGCTCTGGAAACACCATATATTTT.

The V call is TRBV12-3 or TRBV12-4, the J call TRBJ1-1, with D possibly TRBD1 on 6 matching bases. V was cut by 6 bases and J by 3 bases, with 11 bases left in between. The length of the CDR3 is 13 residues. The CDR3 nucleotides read TGTGCCAGCAGGGACAGCTACTACACTGAAGCTTTCTTT. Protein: CASRDSYYTEAFF.

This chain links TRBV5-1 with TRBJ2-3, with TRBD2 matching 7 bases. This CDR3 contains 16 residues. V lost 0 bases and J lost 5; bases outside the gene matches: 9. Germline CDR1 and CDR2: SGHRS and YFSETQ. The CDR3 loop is CASSLDGQGGGDTQYF. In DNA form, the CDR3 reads TGCGCCAGCAGCTTGGATGGTCAGGGCGGGGGAGATACGCAGTATTTT.

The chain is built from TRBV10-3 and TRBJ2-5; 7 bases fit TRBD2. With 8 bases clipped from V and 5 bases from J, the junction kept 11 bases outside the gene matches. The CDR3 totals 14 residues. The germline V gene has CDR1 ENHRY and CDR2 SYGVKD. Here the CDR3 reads CAIAEGGPAETQYF. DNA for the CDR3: TGTGCCATCGCCGAGGGAGGGCCCGCGGAGACCCAGTACTTC.

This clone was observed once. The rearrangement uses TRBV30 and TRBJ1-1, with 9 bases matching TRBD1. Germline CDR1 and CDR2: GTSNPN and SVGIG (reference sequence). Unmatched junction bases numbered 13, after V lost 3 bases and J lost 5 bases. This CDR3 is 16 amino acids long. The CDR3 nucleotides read TGTGCCTGGAGGTCCCACGGGACAGGGCTTAATACTGAAGCTTTCTTT. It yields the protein CAWRSHGTGLNTEAFF.

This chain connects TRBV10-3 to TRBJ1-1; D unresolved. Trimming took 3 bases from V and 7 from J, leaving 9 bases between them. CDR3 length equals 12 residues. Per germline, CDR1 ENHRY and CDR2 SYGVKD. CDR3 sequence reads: CAISDGGSEAFF. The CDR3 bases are TGTGCCATCAGTGACGGCGGGAGTGAAGCTTTCTTT.

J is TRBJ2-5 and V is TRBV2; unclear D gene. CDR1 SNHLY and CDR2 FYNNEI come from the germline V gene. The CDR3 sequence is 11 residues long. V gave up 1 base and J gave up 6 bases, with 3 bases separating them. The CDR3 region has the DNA TGTGCCAGCAGTGAAGAGCAGACCCAGTACTTC. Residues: CASSEEQTQYF.